The next 16 T cell receptor beta chains were all read from a single sample in a study of T cell repertoires in cytomegalovirus infection. One entry per CDR3 protein results from TCRdb running MiXCR on the reads. The data contain around 440,000 distinct CDR3 sequences, 11% of them seen just once; the ten biggest clones take up around 9.6%. The sample consisted of PBMCs. Receptors were obtained from a human donor in good health (CMV status not recorded). Some clones in this sample may be carry-over from other donors' samples.

This clonotype has at least ten counts. J is TRBJ2-7 and V is TRBV19; the D call may be TRBD1 or TRBD2 (5 bases each). The germline V gene encodes CDR1 LNHDA and CDR2 SQIVND (reference sequence). The CDR3 runs 13 residues. V gave up 5 bases and J gave up 6 bases, with 14 bases separating them. The CDR3 coding sequence is TGTGCCAGTAGTCTCCGGGCAGGGACCGAGCAGTACTTC. This encodes CASSLRAGTEQYF. The variable domain in full, completed from reference TRBV19 and TRBJ2-7, reads DGGITQSPKYLFRKEGQNVTLSCEQNLNHDAMYWYRQDPGQGLRLIYYSQIVNDFQKGDIAEGYSVSREKKESFPLTVTSAQKNPTAFYLCASSLRAGTEQYFGPGTRLTVT.

This clonotype was seen many times. The chain uses TRBV20-1 and TRBJ1-5, with 9 bases fitting TRBD1. CDR1 and CDR2 from the germline V gene are DFQATT and SNEGSKA (reference sequence). This CDR3 is 17 amino acids long. Trimming took 0 bases from V and 0 from J; bases not matched to a gene: 6. CDR3 loop: CSAREDYRGLSNQPQHF. Written as DNA, the CDR3 is TGCAGTGCTAGAGAAGACTACAGGGGGCTTAGCAATCAGCCCCAGCATTTT.

This clonotype was recorded at least ten times. This sequence joins TRBV10-3 and TRBJ2-1; 7 nucleotides match TRBD2. The CDR3 spans 15 residues. Germline V gene sequence: CDR1 ENHRY, CDR2 SYGVKD. J gave up 6 bases and V 3 bases, and 8 bases lay outside the gene matches. This CDR3 reads CAISESAGVGNEQFF. CDR3 DNA sequence: TGTGCCATCAGTGAATCGGCGGGAGTGGGCAATGAGCAGTTCTTC.

This clonotype was recorded many times. The gene calls are TRBV6-5 and TRBJ2-5; D gene uncertain. Trimming removed 0 bases from V and 5 bases from J, with 10 bases in between. This CDR3 contains 14 residues. Germline-derived CDR1 and CDR2 are MNHEY and SVGAGI. The CDR3, as DNA: TGTGCCAGCAGTTACTCGCCCGGCGTGGAGACCCAGTACTTC. Translating it yields CASSYSPGVETQYF.

In the case of this clonotype: One end of the junction is discordant with germline, which a read error may explain. The chain combines TRBV19 with TRBJ1-1, with 8 bases that match TRBD1. CDR3 length: 16 amino acids. Per the germline V gene, CDR1 is LNHDA and CDR2 is SQIVND (reference sequence). CDR3 amino acids: CASGIRTGPGDVLAFF. The CDR3 coding sequence is TGTGCCAGTGGTATACGGACAGGGCCAGGGGATGTGTTGGCTTTCTTT.

This chain connects TRBV14 to TRBJ1-4; no definite D call. The CDR3 totals 13 residues. V lost 4 bases to trimming and J lost 4 bases, with 7 bases between them. Germline-derived CDR1 and CDR2 are SGHDN and FVKESK. CDR3 DNA: TGTGCCAGCAGCCTCGGAGTTAATGAAAAACTGTTTTTT. Its translation: CASSLGVNEKLFF. Supplemented by reference TRBV14 and TRBJ1-4, the full variable domain reads EAGVTQFPSHSVIEKGQTVTLRCDPISGHDNLYWYRRVMGKEIKFLLHFVKESKQDESGMPNNRFLAERTGGTYSTLKVQPAELEDSGVYFCASSLGVNEKLFFGSGTQLSVL.

This clonotype has ten or more counts. This chain connects TRBV6-2 or TRBV6-3 to TRBJ1-2; D is possibly TRBD1 (5 bases). CDR3 length equals 16 residues. The germline V and J ends were trimmed by 3 bases and 7 bases, with 21 bases remaining between them. CDR1 and CDR2 (germline): MNHEY, SVGEGT. CDR3 nucleotide sequence: TGTGCCAGCAGTTATTCGCGGAGGGGACCTCTTCGTGGCTACACCTTC. Its protein product is CASSYSRRGPLRGYTF.

With respect to this clonotype: A read error may explain this, as a much larger clone is one base away. The CDR3 DNA sequence: TGCAGTGCTAGCACTAGCTCAAAGGAGGAGCAGTTCTTC. Its translation: CSASTSSKEEQFF. This chain uses TRBV20-1 with TRBJ2-1, with a weak D call TRBD2 (6 bases). The CDR3 length is 13 residues. V gave up 3 bases and J gave up 10 bases, with 16 bases separating them. CDR1 DFQATT and CDR2 SNEGSKA come from the germline V gene (reference sequence).

The chain is built from TRBV5-1 and TRBJ1-1; TRBD1 matches at 8 bases. This CDR3 comprises 16 residues. With 5 bases clipped from V and 5 bases from J, the junction kept 14 bases outside the gene matches. Germline V lookup: CDR1 SGHRS, CDR2 YFSETQ. CDR3 sequence (DNA): TGCGCCAGCAGACTAATGGCGGCAGGGGGCCGGACTGAAGCTTTCTTT. It yields the protein CASRLMAAGGRTEAFF.

This clonotype was observed many times. This sequence joins TRBV23-1 and TRBJ2-1, with 14 nucleotides matching TRBD2. TRBV23-1 is annotated as an ORF whose role is uncertain. The length of the CDR3 is 18 residues. Unmatched junction bases numbered 6, after V lost 2 bases and J lost 3 bases. The CDR3 is CASSQTGLAGAIYNEQFF. The DNA for the CDR3 is TGCGCCAGCAGTCAAACGGGACTAGCGGGAGCGATCTACAATGAGCAGTTCTTC.

The chain links TRBV12-3 or TRBV12-4 to TRBJ2-1, with 10 bases aligning to TRBD1. The CDR3 contains 16 residues. J was trimmed by 1 base and V by 8 bases; bases with no gene match: 8. The CDR3 DNA reads TGTGCCAGCGGAGAGGGACAGGGGAATTCCTACAATGAGCAGTTCTTC. Translating it yields CASGEGQGNSYNEQFF.

This clonotype appeared many times. This chain joins TRBV19 and TRBJ2-2; a possible D gene is TRBD1 (5 bases). V lost 6 bases to trimming and J lost 6 bases, with 11 bases between them. The CDR3 consists of 13 residues. Per the germline V gene, CDR1 is LNHDA and CDR2 is SQIVND (reference sequence). CDR3 protein: CASRYRRAGELFF. As DNA, the CDR3 is TGTGCCAGTAGATACAGGAGAGCCGGGGAGCTGTTTTTT. Looking up the rest from reference TRBV19 and TRBJ2-2 gives the full variable domain: DGGITQSPKYLFRKEGQNVTLSCEQNLNHDAMYWYRQDPGQGLRLIYYSQIVNDFQKGDIAEGYSVSREKKESFPLTVTSAQKNPTAFYLCASRYRRAGELFFGEGSRLTVL.

The rearrangement uses TRBV3-1 and TRBJ2-7; D gene unclear. Per the germline V gene, CDR1 is LGHDT and CDR2 is YNNKEL (reference sequence). The CDR3 is 15 residues long. V lost 0 bases and J lost 5, with 14 bases in between. This chain's CDR3 is CASSQDETLGNEQYF. CDR3 coding DNA: TGTGCCAGCAGCCAAGACGAGACCTTGGGTAACGAGCAGTACTTC.

This clonotype has at least ten counts. This rearrangement joins TRBV4-1 to TRBJ2-1, with D possibly being TRBD1 (6 bases). The CDR3 runs to 16 residues. Trimming took off 0 bases at V and 4 bases at J, with 13 bases between the two ends. Looked up from germline, CDR1 is MGHRA and CDR2 is YSYEKL. The CDR3 sequence: CASSQDRTAFYNEQFF. In DNA, the CDR3 is TGCGCCAGCAGCCAAGACAGGACAGCCTTTTACAATGAGCAGTTCTTC.

A single count supports this clonotype. The chain combines TRBV6-6 with TRBJ1-3, with 7 bases fitting TRBD1. The CDR3 runs 17 residues. Germline CDR1 MNHNY, CDR2 SVGAGI (reference sequence). After removal of 4 bases from V and 0 bases from J, the junction contained 9 bases not matched to a gene. The CDR3 loop reads CASSFRVTGPSGNTIYF. DNA of the CDR3: TGTGCCAGCAGTTTCCGAGTGACAGGGCCCTCTGGAAACACCATATATTTT.

This clonotype was recorded many times. This chain links TRBV11-3 with TRBJ2-2; D perhaps matches TRBD2 (6 bases). V was cut by 8 bases and J by 5 bases, with 12 bases left in between. Germline CDR1 and CDR2: SGHNT and YENEEA. CDR3 length equals 13 residues. In DNA form, the CDR3 reads TGTGCCAGCGCCGCGGGGTCGACCGGGGAGCTGTTTTTT. Its protein is CASAAGSTGELFF.